This passage covers 13 T cell receptor beta chains from one sample sequenced in a study of shared clonotypes between healthy human individuals. The assay was immunoSEQ multiplex PCR, and TCRdb's table has in-frame clones only and misses some. This sample carries approximately 1.5 million clones, roughly 98.5% of them seen once, and the ten largest clones take approximately 0.4%. The sample taken for sequencing was naive CD4+ T cells sorted from blood. Subset defined: CD45RA+ positively selected. The receptors originated from a man aged 30-40 years in good health.

The chain carries TRBV5-6 and TRBJ1-2, with D hard to call. This CDR3 comprises 15 residues. In germline, CDR1 is SGHDT, CDR2 YYEEEE. V shed 6 bases and J shed 2 bases, with 17 bases lying between them. The CDR3 DNA follows: TGTGCCAGCATCCGCCGGGCCCTAGGAAACTATGGCTACACCTTC. Protein product: CASIRRALGNYGYTF.

The chain carries TRBV7-8 and TRBJ2-7, with TRBD1 matching over 8 bases. V shed 5 bases, J shed 5 bases, and the junction held 14 bases outside the gene matches. The CDR3 covers 16 residues. In germline, CDR1 is SGHVS, CDR2 FQNEAQ. The CDR3 nucleotides read TGTGCCAGCAGCCGGCGATGGACAGGGCTCGAGGACGAGCAGTACTTC. Its translation: CASSRRWTGLEDEQYF.

DNA for the CDR3: TGTGCCAGCAGCTTGAAAGAGACTGAAGCTTTCTTT. Protein: CASSLKETEAFF. The genes are TRBV5-4 and TRBJ1-1; D unresolved. The CDR3 loop spans 12 amino acids. Germline V lookup: CDR1 SGHNT, CDR2 YYREEE (reference sequence). V gave up 1 base and J gave up 5 bases, with 6 bases separating them.

This clone was counted a single time. V and J are TRBV9 and TRBJ2-3; D is possibly TRBD1 or TRBD2 (7 bases each). V lost 2 bases and J 0 bases, leaving 13 bases between the germline ends. The CDR3 sequence is 16 residues long. Germline values: CDR1 SGDLS, CDR2 YYNGEE. The CDR3 DNA reads as TGTGCCAGCAGCGTTCAGGGGGGGCCTAGCACAGATACGCAGTATTTT. It codes for CASSVQGGPSTDTQYF. Full variable domain (remainder filled in from reference TRBV9 and TRBJ2-3): DSGVTQTPKHLITATGQRVTLRCSPRSGDLSVYWYQQSLDQGLQFLIQYYNGEERAKGNILERFSAQQFPDLHSELNLSSLELGDSALYFCASSVQGGPSTDTQYFGPGTRLTVL.

The chain combines TRBV5-4 with TRBJ2-7; D not certain. Germline CDR1 SGHNT, CDR2 YYREEE (reference sequence). The CDR3 spans 14 residues. V lost 0 bases and J 2 bases, leaving 9 bases between the germline ends. Written as DNA, the CDR3 is TGTGCCAGCAGCTTGGTTGGCAGGACCTACGAGCAGTACTTC. Amino acid sequence: CASSLVGRTYEQYF. The full variable domain, rest sourced from reference TRBV5-4 and TRBJ2-7, is ETGVTQSPTHLIKTRGQQVTLRCSSQSGHNTVSWYQQALGQGPQFIFQYYREEENGRGNFPPRFSGLQFPNYSSELNVNALELDDSALYLCASSLVGRTYEQYFGPGTRLTVT.

This chain links TRBV11-2 with TRBJ2-3, with D unclear. The CDR3 sequence is 13 residues long. Deletions cut 4 bases from V and 4 bases from J, with 9 bases between. CDR1 and CDR2 (germline): SGHAT, FQNNGV. The CDR3 nucleotides read TGTGCCAGCAGCTCCGTCCGGGCAGATACGCAGTATTTT. Translation: CASSSVRADTQYF.

The chain uses TRBV7-9 and TRBJ1-4; the D gene is possibly TRBD1 (6 bases). From germline, CDR1 is SEHNR and CDR2 FQNEAQ (reference sequence). This CDR3 has 16 residues. V was clipped by 1 base and J by 8 bases, with 17 bases between them. This CDR3 reads CASSLDPQGWDEKLFF. The CDR3 DNA follows: TGTGCCAGCAGCTTAGATCCACAGGGCTGGGACGAAAAACTGTTTTTT.

The V call is TRBV9, the J call TRBJ2-2; D is ambiguous. Germline V gene lookup returns CDR1 SGDLS and CDR2 YYNGEE. CDR3 size: 16 residues. V was pared by 0 bases and J by 2 bases, with 11 bases between. The CDR3 sequence is CASSVDPLINTGELFF. The CDR3 DNA reads TGTGCCAGCAGCGTAGACCCGCTCATAAACACCGGGGAGCTGTTTTTT.

This clone was recorded once. The chain has TRBV4-1 and TRBJ2-1, with D tentatively TRBD1 (8 bases). The germline V gene has CDR1 MGHRA and CDR2 YSYEKL. This CDR3 region has 16 residues. Trimming removed 3 bases from V and 7 bases from J, with 19 bases in between. The CDR3 bases are TGCGCCAGCAGCCACTACAGGGGGAGGGAGGGTAATGAGCAGTTCTTC. It is translated as CASSHYRGREGNEQFF.

The rearrangement joins TRBV5-1 to TRBJ2-1, with D unresolved. The germline V and J ends were trimmed by 4 bases and 8 bases, with 19 bases remaining between them. Germline CDR1 SGHRS, CDR2 YFSETQ. The CDR3 runs to 15 residues. For the CDR3, the DNA is TGCGCCAGCAGCCCACCAGTAGGCGATACTGATGAGCAGTTCTTC. It codes for CASSPPVGDTDEQFF.

This chain joins TRBV10-3 and TRBJ2-3; 8 bases line up with TRBD2. There are 13 residues in the CDR3. The V gene's germline CDR1 is ENHRY and CDR2 SYGVKD. J lost 3 bases, V lost 10 bases, and 6 bases had no gene match. The DNA of the CDR3 is TGTGCCACCCGGACTAGCCTTACAGATACGCAGTATTTT. Protein product: CATRTSLTDTQYF.

The chain uses TRBV18 and TRBJ2-3; D might be TRBD1 or TRBD2, each matching 5 bases. There are 16 residues in the CDR3. Germline values: CDR1 KGHSH, CDR2 LQKENI. Trimming pared 3 bases from V and 0 bases from J, leaving 13 bases between. CDR3 protein: CASSPIPGPSTDTQYF. The CDR3 DNA reads TGTGCCAGCTCACCCATACCGGGACCCAGCACAGATACGCAGTATTTT.

The CDR3 reads CASSKFPAGNTGELFF. The CDR3 nucleotides read TGTGCCAGCAGTAAGTTCCCGGCGGGGAACACCGGGGAGCTGTTTTTT. The genes are TRBV27 and TRBJ2-2; D possibly corresponds to TRBD2 (5 bases). The CDR3 has 16 amino acids. Deletions cut 5 bases from V and 1 base from J, with 14 bases between. Germline V gene data show CDR1 as MNHEY and CDR2 as SMNVEV (reference sequence).